This TCR beta chain was retrieved from a study of tissue T cells after allogeneic stem cell transplantation. Study at large: Of the grafts for graft-versus-host disease patients, several were unmodified and three CD34-selected.

This clone is large by share. V shed 4 bases, J shed 2 bases, and the junction held 5 bases outside the gene matches. In germline, CDR1 is SSHAT, CDR2 FNYEAQ (reference sequence). The CDR3 is made up of 15 amino acids. TCRdb keeps only in-frame clones here, not all; method: immunoSEQ multiplex PCR. The sample includes 1,400 or so clones, 60% to 80% of them seen just once. The receptor was isolated from a male patient of 60 years or more with steroid-refractory graft-versus-host disease after an allogeneic stem cell transplant. Some T cells may arise from the graft donor. Here the sequenced sample was bone marrow, taken at autopsy. J is TRBJ2-7 and V is TRBV7-7, with 10 bases fitting TRBD1. In DNA form, the CDR3 reads TGTGCCAGCAGCTATGGACAGGGGGACACCTACGAGCAGTACTTC. Its protein product is CASSYGQGDTYEQYF.